A selection of T cell receptor beta chains follows, all from one sample in a study of cytomegalovirus exposure and HLA in healthy donors. TCRdb keeps only in-frame clones here, not all; method: immunoSEQ multiplex PCR. The repertoire consists of about 200,000 clones, with approximately 83% occurring once and the leading ten covering roughly 0.7%. Sequencing was carried out using PBMCs. These receptors were obtained from a boy aged 2-15 years in good health and CMV-seronegative. Both conserved end residues are part of each CDR3. The D gene is left open where the match is weak. Part of the rows lack a size; the others show once, few, many or a class for expanded clones.

CDR3 protein: CASSVAGNGYEQYF; CDR3 DNA: TGTGCCAGCAGCGTCGCGGGGAACGGTTACGAGCAGTACTTC; V gene: TRBV9; clone size: once; J gene: TRBJ2-7; D gene: NA
CDR3 protein: CASSFVTERYNEQFF; CDR3 DNA: TGTGCCAGCAGCTTCGTGACGGAGCGGTACAATGAGCAGTTCTTC; V gene: TRBV13; clone size: NA; J gene: TRBJ2-1; D gene: NA
CDR3 protein: CASSAHGTGDPDTQYF; CDR3 DNA: TGTGCCAGCAGTGCCCACGGGACAGGGGATCCAGATACGCAGTATTTT; V gene: TRBV27; clone size: NA; J gene: TRBJ2-3; D gene: TRBD1
CDR3 protein: CASRPLLAGGYEQYF; CDR3 DNA: TGTGCCAGCAGGCCACTACTAGCGGGGGGCTACGAGCAGTACTTC; V gene: TRBV2; clone size: NA; J gene: TRBJ2-7; D gene: TRBD2
CDR3 protein: CASSPGWGDYNEQFF; CDR3 DNA: TGTGCCAGCAGCCCCGGCTGGGGCGATTACAATGAGCAGTTCTTC; V gene: TRBV7-9; clone size: NA; J gene: TRBJ2-1; D gene: NA
CDR3 protein: CATSREQGAFCEAFF; CDR3 DNA: TGTGCCACCAGCAGAGAACAGGGGGCCTTCTGTGAAGCTTTCTTT; V gene: TRBV15; clone size: NA; J gene: TRBJ1-1; D gene: TRBD1
CDR3 protein: CASSIDSSGANVLTF; CDR3 DNA: TGCGCCAGCAGCATCGACAGCTCTGGGGCCAACGTCCTGACTTTC; V gene: TRBV5-1; clone size: few; J gene: TRBJ2-6; D gene: NA
CDR3 protein: CASSWGGGEQFF; CDR3 DNA: TGTGCCAGCAGCTGGGGCGGCGGTGAGCAGTTCTTC; V gene: TRBV7-2; clone size: once; J gene: TRBJ2-1; D gene: NA
CDR3 protein: CASSHRAGGSTDTQYF; CDR3 DNA: TGTGCTAGCAGCCACCGAGCGGGGGGAAGCACAGATACGCAGTATTTT; V gene: TRBV7-7; clone size: NA; J gene: TRBJ2-3; D gene: TRBD2
CDR3 protein: CASSYDREETQYF; CDR3 DNA: TGTGCCAGCAGTTATGACAGGGAAGAGACCCAGTACTTC; V gene: TRBV6-5; clone size: NA; J gene: TRBJ2-5; D gene: TRBD1
CDR3 protein: CASSDIMEVEQFF; CDR3 DNA: TGTGCCAGCAGTGATATAATGGAGGTTGAGCAGTTCTTC; V gene: TRBV25-1; clone size: NA; J gene: TRBJ2-1; D gene: NA
CDR3 protein: CASSEFPRGDVNTEAFF; CDR3 DNA: TGTGCCAGCAGTGAATTTCCCAGGGGGGATGTGAACACTGAAGCTTTCTTT; V gene: TRBV2; clone size: NA; J gene: TRBJ1-1; D gene: TRBD1
CDR3 protein: CASSYSRRDYEQYF; CDR3 DNA: TGTGCCAGCAGTTACTCGAGGCGCGACTACGAGCAGTACTTC; V gene: TRBV6-6; clone size: NA; J gene: TRBJ2-7; D gene: NA
CDR3 protein: CATRRGDEQFF; CDR3 DNA: TGTGCCACCCGCAGGGGCGATGAGCAGTTCTTC; V gene: TRBV6-1; clone size: NA; J gene: TRBJ2-1; D gene: NA
CDR3 protein: CASSVDRGREQYF; CDR3 DNA: TGTGCCAGCAGTGTGGACAGGGGGCGCGAGCAGTACTTC; V gene: TRBV2; clone size: once; J gene: TRBJ2-7; D gene: TRBD1
CDR3 protein: CASSARDNLYNEQFF; CDR3 DNA: TGTGCCAGCAGCGCAAGGGACAACCTATACAATGAGCAGTTCTTC; V gene: TRBV2; clone size: NA; J gene: TRBJ2-1; D gene: NA
CDR3 protein: CSVETPPNNEQFF; CDR3 DNA: TGCAGCGTTGAAACCCCCCCTAACAATGAGCAGTTCTTC; V gene: TRBV29-1; clone size: NA; J gene: TRBJ2-1; D gene: NA
CDR3 protein: CASSRGGTGSEKLFF; CDR3 DNA: TGTGCCAGCAGCCGAGGGGGGACAGGGTCTGAAAAACTGTTTTTT; V gene: TRBV2; clone size: NA; J gene: TRBJ1-4; D gene: TRBD1
CDR3 protein: CASSEFSVTYGYTF; CDR3 DNA: TGTGCCAGCAGTGAATTTAGTGTCACCTATGGCTACACCTTC; V gene: TRBV6-1; clone size: NA; J gene: TRBJ1-2; D gene: NA
CDR3 protein: CASSIRGLEGDTQYF; CDR3 DNA: TGTGCCAGTAGTATTAGAGGACTAGAGGGAGATACGCAGTATTTT; V gene: TRBV19; clone size: NA; J gene: TRBJ2-3; D gene: TRBD2
CDR3 protein: CASSPPRVLDTEAFF; CDR3 DNA: TGTGCCAGCTCACCACCGAGGGTATTGGACACTGAAGCTTTCTTT; V gene: TRBV18; clone size: NA; J gene: TRBJ1-1; D gene: NA
CDR3 protein: CASSPIPFPLGEGQDTQYF; CDR3 DNA: TGTGCCAGCAGCCCTATACCATTCCCGTTGGGGGAGGGCCAGGATACGCAGTATTTT; V gene: TRBV7-2; clone size: NA; J gene: TRBJ2-3; D gene: TRBD2
CDR3 protein: CASRRDTPIQYF; CDR3 DNA: TGTGCCAGCAGAAGGGACACCCCTATTCAGTACTTC; V gene: TRBV6-1; clone size: NA; J gene: TRBJ2-4; D gene: NA
CDR3 protein: CASSRGGPYNEQFF; CDR3 DNA: TGTGCCAGCAGCCGGGGAGGGCCTTACAATGAGCAGTTCTTC; V gene: TRBV14; clone size: NA; J gene: TRBJ2-1; D gene: TRBD2
CDR3 protein: CASSLLSPLHF; CDR3 DNA: TGTGCCAGCAGCTTACTGTCACCCCTCCACTTT; V gene: TRBV7-2; clone size: NA; J gene: TRBJ1-6; D gene: NA
CDR3 protein: CASSTTGARNEAFF; CDR3 DNA: TGTGCCAGCAGCACGACAGGAGCCAGAAATGAAGCTTTCTTT; V gene: TRBV11-1; clone size: NA; J gene: TRBJ1-1; D gene: NA
CDR3 protein: CASSSWTGKVLEEKLFF; CDR3 DNA: TGTGCCAGCAGCTCCTGGACAGGGAAGGTCCTCGAAGAAAAACTGTTTTTT; V gene: TRBV5-6; clone size: NA; J gene: TRBJ1-4; D gene: TRBD1
CDR3 protein: CASMRRASGQGTGELFF; CDR3 DNA: TGTGCCAGCATGAGGAGGGCCAGCGGGCAGGGCACCGGGGAGCTGTTTTTT; V gene: TRBV2; clone size: NA; J gene: TRBJ2-2; D gene: NA
CDR3 protein: CASSSGTRGYEQYF; CDR3 DNA: TGTGCCAGCAGCTCCGGGACTAGGGGCTACGAGCAGTACTTC; V gene: TRBV7-9; clone size: NA; J gene: TRBJ2-7; D gene: TRBD2
CDR3 protein: CASSYSASARANTEAFF; CDR3 DNA: TGTGCCAGCAGTTACTCGGCCTCGGCCAGGGCGAACACTGAAGCTTTCTTT; V gene: TRBV6-8; clone size: NA; J gene: TRBJ1-1; D gene: NA
CDR3 protein: CASSPGVQENQPQHF; CDR3 DNA: TGCGCCAGCAGCCCGGGAGTCCAGGAAAATCAGCCCCAGCATTTT; V gene: TRBV4-1; clone size: NA; J gene: TRBJ1-5; D gene: NA
CDR3 protein: CASSLERRGPEQETQYF; CDR3 DNA: TGTGCCAGCAGCTTAGAGCGTCGAGGGCCCGAGCAAGAGACCCAGTACTTC; V gene: TRBV13; clone size: once; J gene: TRBJ2-5; D gene: NA
CDR3 protein: CASSKGGRDRDQETQYF; CDR3 DNA: TGTGCCAGCAGCAAGGGTGGCCGGGACAGGGACCAAGAGACCCAGTACTTC; V gene: TRBV21-1; clone size: NA; J gene: TRBJ2-5; D gene: NA
CDR3 protein: CASRALEITDTQYF; CDR3 DNA: TGCGCCAGCAGAGCGCTAGAGATCACAGATACGCAGTATTTT; V gene: TRBV5-1; clone size: NA; J gene: TRBJ2-3; D gene: NA
CDR3 protein: CASSGLLRVRLYGTEAFF; CDR3 DNA: TGTGCCAGCAGTGGCCTTCTCAGGGTTCGTTTGTACGGCACTGAAGCTTTCTTT; V gene: TRBV6-4; clone size: once; J gene: TRBJ1-1; D gene: NA
CDR3 protein: CASSDLAGGPSGNEQFF; CDR3 DNA: TGTGCCAGCAGTGACCTAGCGGGGGGGCCGTCAGGAAATGAGCAGTTCTTC; V gene: TRBV6-1; clone size: NA; J gene: TRBJ2-1; D gene: TRBD2
CDR3 protein: CASSLPPGQGADTQYF; CDR3 DNA: TGTGCCAGCAGCTTGCCTCCGGGACAGGGGGCAGATACGCAGTATTTT; V gene: TRBV11-3; clone size: few; J gene: TRBJ2-3; D gene: TRBD1